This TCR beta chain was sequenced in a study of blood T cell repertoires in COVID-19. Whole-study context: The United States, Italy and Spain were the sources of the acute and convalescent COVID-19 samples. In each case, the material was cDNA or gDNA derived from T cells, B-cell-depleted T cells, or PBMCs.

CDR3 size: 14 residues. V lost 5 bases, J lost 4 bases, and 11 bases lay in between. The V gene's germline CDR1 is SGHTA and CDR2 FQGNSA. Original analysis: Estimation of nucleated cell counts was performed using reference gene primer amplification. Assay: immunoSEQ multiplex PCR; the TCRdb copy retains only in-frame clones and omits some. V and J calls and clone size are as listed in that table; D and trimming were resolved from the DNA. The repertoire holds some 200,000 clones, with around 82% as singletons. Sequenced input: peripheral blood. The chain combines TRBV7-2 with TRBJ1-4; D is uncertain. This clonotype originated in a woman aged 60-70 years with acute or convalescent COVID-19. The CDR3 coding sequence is TGTGCCAGCAGCCAGACCGGGAATAATGAAAAACTGTTTTTT. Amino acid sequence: CASSQTGNNEKLFF.